This TCR beta chain was obtained from a study of T-cell reconstitution after alpha-beta-depleted transplantation in children. The germline V gene has CDR1 SGHVS and CDR2 FQNEAQ. V was pared by 2 bases and J by 5 bases, with 15 bases between. This CDR3 comprises 15 residues. TCRbeta library preparation incorporated unique molecular identifiers. TCRdb ran MiXCR on the PCR reads and lists one entry per CDR3 protein. The table includes approximately 270,000 distinct CDR3 sequences, over 8% detected once. The rearrangement links TRBV7-8 to TRBJ2-5; no reliable D call. The sample in question was PBMCs from the stem cell graft donor, obtained from the stem cell graft. This TCR derives from a human donor who donated a stem cell graft to a child with SCID. CDR3 nucleotides: TGTGCCAGCAGCTTAATGGCGCTTAGTCTGGAGACCCAGTACTTC. Translating it yields CASSLMALSLETQYF.